The 30 T cell receptor beta chains reported below all come from one sample, sequenced in a study of shared clonotypes between healthy human individuals. The method was immunoSEQ multiplex PCR; TCRdb's version includes in-frame clones alone and lacks a portion of them. The sample lists some 2,100,000 clones; around 95% were seen once. Sequencing was performed on naive CD4+ T cells sorted from blood. Subset specified: CD45RA+ positively selected. These receptor sequences come from a man between 18 and 29 years old in good health.

This chain connects TRBV9 to TRBJ2-1, with 9 bases identical to TRBD2. CDR3 length: 15 amino acids. CDR1 and CDR2 (germline): SGDLS, YYNGEE. V was clipped by 0 bases and J by 9 bases; unmatched bases: 7. CDR3 nucleotide sequence: TGTGCCAGCAGCGTAGAGAGCGGGAGGATCGGTGAGCAGTTCTTC. Translating it yields CASSVESGRIGEQFF.

V and J are TRBV15 and TRBJ2-1; tentatively, D is TRBD2 (5 bases). Germline CDR1 reads LNHNV; CDR2 reads YYDKDF (reference sequence). The CDR3 is 17 amino acids. Trimming took 4 bases from V and 0 from J, leaving 16 bases between them. The CDR3 DNA reads as TGTGCCACCAGCATTCTGGGAGCGGCGAGCTCCTACAATGAGCAGTTCTTC. Amino acids: CATSILGAASSYNEQFF.

Comment on this clone: Distinct nucleotide sequences in the sample also encode this CDR3. The rearrangement links TRBV10-3 to TRBJ1-1; no definite D call. This CDR3 spans 13 amino acids. The germline gives CDR1 ENHRY, CDR2 SYGVKD. The V end lost 2 bases, the J end lost 2 bases, and 6 bases lay between the germline ends. CDR3 bases: TGTGCCATCAGTGAGACCCCAAACACTGAAGCTTTCTTT. This gives the protein CAISETPNTEAFF.

The gene calls are TRBV18 and TRBJ1-6; no clear D gene. The germline CDR1 and CDR2 sequences are KGHSH and LQKENI. V lost 5 bases and J 7 bases, leaving 12 bases between the germline ends. The CDR3 is made up of 14 amino acids. The CDR3 sequence is CASSFGPLNSPLHF. The CDR3, as DNA: TGTGCCAGCTCATTCGGACCCTTGAATTCACCCCTCCACTTT.

The chain combines TRBV12-5 with TRBJ1-5; 10 nucleotides line up with TRBD1. J was trimmed by 4 bases and V by 6 bases; bases with no gene match: 3. This CDR3 has 14 amino acids. Germline CDR1 LGHNT, CDR2 FRNRAP. The CDR3: CASGQDRGNQPQHF. DNA of the CDR3: TGTGCTAGTGGCCAGGACAGGGGGAATCAGCCCCAGCATTTT.

Regarding this clone: This CDR3 is also generated by other DNA sequences in the sample. The chain is built from TRBV5-1 and TRBJ2-2, with D hard to call. CDR3 length: 14 residues. V gave up 1 base and J gave up 2 bases, with 6 bases separating them. Germline CDR1 is SGHRS and CDR2 is YFSETQ. CDR3 DNA: TGCGCCAGCAGCTTGTTGCAAAACACCGGGGAGCTGTTTTTT. Its protein product is CASSLLQNTGELFF.

This chain connects TRBV9 to TRBJ2-3; TRBD2 aligns across 9 bases. The germline V gene encodes CDR1 SGDLS and CDR2 YYNGEE. The CDR3 length is 19 residues. V trimming: 1 base; J trimming: 0 bases; junction bases outside the gene matches: 12. For the CDR3, the DNA is TGTGCCAGCAGCGTAAAAGCGGGGGGCAAAACCTCTAGCACAGATACGCAGTATTTT. Protein product: CASSVKAGGKTSSTDTQYF.

V and J are TRBV11-2 and TRBJ2-7; TRBD1 matches at 7 bases. The CDR3 extends over 13 amino acids. Germline-derived CDR1 and CDR2 are SGHAT and FQNNGV. The J segment lost 4 bases and the V segment lost 7 bases, leaving 7 bases of the junction unmatched. CDR3 protein: CASMGQGVYEQYF. In DNA, the CDR3 is TGTGCCAGCATGGGGCAGGGGGTGTACGAGCAGTACTTC.

This chain uses TRBV30 with TRBJ1-5; D remains unclear. The CDR3 has 13 amino acids. Germline V gene lookup returns CDR1 GTSNPN and CDR2 SVGIG (reference sequence). Trimming cost V 5 bases and J 2 bases, with 10 bases left between them. The CDR3 spells CAWGSQGNQPQHF. CDR3 nucleotide sequence: TGTGCCTGGGGCTCGCAGGGCAATCAGCCCCAGCATTTT.

As to this clone: The sample carries other DNA sequences with the same CDR3. The gene calls are TRBV6-5 and TRBJ1-1; D ambiguous. CDR1 and CDR2 (germline): MNHEY, SVGAGI. The CDR3 length is 12 residues. Between the trimmed V and J ends, which lost 6 bases and 3 bases, there was a span of 8 bases. CDR3 loop: CASSRADTEAFF. CDR3 DNA: TGTGCCAGCAGCCGGGCAGACACTGAAGCTTTCTTT.

The chain has TRBV25-1 and TRBJ2-7; D uncertain. Trimming shortened V by 3 bases and J by 7 bases, and 16 bases separated the two germline ends. CDR1 MGHDK and CDR2 SYGVNS come from the germline V gene. CDR3 length: 14 amino acids. The CDR3 reads CASSDMTRLGEQYF. The CDR3, as DNA: TGTGCCAGCAGTGACATGACTCGTCTGGGGGAGCAGTACTTC.

This chain connects TRBV6-4 to TRBJ2-2; 7 bases fit TRBD1. Germline V gene sequence: CDR1 MRHNA, CDR2 SNTAGT. This CDR3 is 16 amino acids long. The junction had 5 bases not matched to a gene; V was cut back by 3 bases and J by 1 base. The CDR3 sequence is CASSESWTGNTGELFF. The CDR3 coding sequence is TGTGCCAGCAGTGAATCCTGGACAGGGAACACCGGGGAGCTGTTTTTT.

J is TRBJ2-6 and V is TRBV11-2; D uncertain. This CDR3 comprises 15 residues. V was cut by 0 bases and J by 2 bases, with 5 bases left in between. Germline V gene data show CDR1 as SGHAT and CDR2 as FQNNGV. The CDR3: CASSLDTAGANVLTF. In nucleotides, the CDR3 is TGTGCCAGCAGCTTAGACACGGCTGGGGCCAACGTCCTGACTTTC. The variable domain in full, with the rest retrieved from reference TRBV11-2 and TRBJ2-6, is EAGVAQSPRYKIIEKRQSVAFWCNPISGHATLYWYQQILGQGPKLLIQFQNNGVVDDSQLPKDRFSAERLKGVDSTLKIQPAKLEDSAVYLCASSLDTAGANVLTFGAGSRLTVL.

The count of this clone is one. The V and J genes are TRBV28 and TRBJ1-4; 7 bases align to TRBD1. V was pared by 4 bases and J by 0 bases, with 2 bases of the junction left unmatched. The CDR3 covers 15 residues. CDR1 is MDHEN and CDR2 is SYDVKM in the germline V gene. The CDR3 here is CASSSQGATNEKLFF. For the CDR3, the DNA is TGTGCCAGCAGTTCCCAGGGGGCAACTAATGAAAAACTGTTTTTT.

The chain links TRBV10-3 to TRBJ2-7, with a tentative D call TRBD2 (5 bases). Germline V gene sequence: CDR1 ENHRY, CDR2 SYGVKD. The CDR3 loop spans 11 amino acids. Trimming shortened V by 8 bases and J by 11 bases, and 16 bases separated the two germline ends. CDR3 in amino acids: CAIVGDGVKYF. The DNA of the CDR3 is TGTGCCATCGTGGGTGACGGGGTGAAGTACTTC.

Concerning this clone: Other nucleotide sequences from this sample produce the same CDR3. The chain is built from TRBV5-1 and TRBJ2-5; D ambiguous. Germline V gene sequence: CDR1 SGHRS, CDR2 YFSETQ. The CDR3 is 14 amino acids. The ends were cut back, 0 bases at V and 5 bases at J, with 11 bases in the middle. CDR3 nucleotide sequence: TGCGCCAGCAGCTTGGGTGGCGGACGGGAGACCCAGTACTTC. Its translation: CASSLGGGRETQYF.

A remark on this clone: The same CDR3 also results from other DNA sequences found in this sample. The J gene is TRBJ2-1, the V gene TRBV30, with D unresolved. Trimming took 3 bases from V and 4 from J, leaving 10 bases between them. The germline V gene encodes CDR1 GTSNPN and CDR2 SVGIG (reference sequence). The length of the CDR3 is 13 residues. The CDR3 DNA reads as TGTGCCTGGAGCTTAGGTGGTTACAATGAGCAGTTCTTC. It is translated as CAWSLGGYNEQFF. The variable domain in full, completed from reference TRBV30 and TRBJ2-1, reads SQTIHQWPATLVQPVGSPLSLECTVEGTSNPNLYWYRQAAGRGLQLLFYSVGIGQISSEVPQNLSASRPQDRQFILSSKKLLLSDSGFYLCAWSLGGYNEQFFGPGTRLTVL.

This chain joins TRBV6-5 and TRBJ2-7; possible D gene TRBD1, 6 bases. The CDR3 is 15 residues long. Germline V gives CDR1 MNHEY, CDR2 SVGAGI. V was clipped by 6 bases and J by 2 bases, with 17 bases between them. CDR3: CASRSTGPKTYEQYF. The CDR3 DNA reads TGTGCCAGCAGGTCGACAGGTCCCAAGACCTACGAGCAGTACTTC.

The rearrangement joins TRBV7-2 to TRBJ2-1; 13 nucleotides agree with TRBD2. With 4 bases clipped from V and 5 bases from J, the junction kept 5 bases outside the gene matches. Germline assignment: CDR1 SGHTA and CDR2 FQGNSA. The CDR3 consists of 16 residues. CDR3 in DNA: TGTGCCAGCAGCTCAACTAGCGGGAGGGTAGACAATGAGCAGTTCTTC. Translated: CASSSTSGRVDNEQFF.

J is TRBJ1-2 and V is TRBV5-1, with D perhaps matching TRBD1 (6 bases). The ends were cut back, 0 bases at V and 3 bases at J, with 15 bases in the middle. The length of the CDR3 is 16 residues. Germline values: CDR1 SGHRS, CDR2 YFSETQ. CDR3 residues: CASSLAGTNSDYGYTF. The CDR3 coding sequence is TGCGCCAGCAGCTTGGCGGGGACAAATTCGGACTATGGCTACACCTTC.

The chain is built from TRBV5-6 and TRBJ1-5; 7 nucleotides line up with TRBD1. Germline trimming cut 1 base from V and 6 bases from J; bases unmatched to any gene: 7. This CDR3 has 15 amino acids. Germline V gives CDR1 SGHDT, CDR2 YYEEEE. CDR3 in amino acids: CASSLRQGFFQPQHF. DNA for the CDR3: TGTGCCAGCAGCTTGAGACAGGGATTTTTTCAGCCCCAGCATTTT. The full variable domain, its missing parts supplied by reference TRBV5-6 and TRBJ1-5, is DAGVTQSPTHLIKTRGQQVTLRCSPKSGHDTVSWYQQALGQGPQFIFQYYEEEERQRGNFPDRFSGHQFPNYSSELNVNALLLGDSALYLCASSLRQGFFQPQHFGDGTRLSIL.

The rearrangement links TRBV7-9 to TRBJ1-5; D call uncertain. Germline lookup yields CDR1 SEHNR and CDR2 FQNEAQ (reference sequence). This CDR3 comprises 15 residues. Trimming stripped 1 base from V and 11 bases from J, with 18 bases between. The CDR3 nucleotides read TGTGCCAGCAGCTTAGATAGCAAGCCCAAGGGAGCCCAGCATTTT. Residues: CASSLDSKPKGAQHF.

The CDR3 region is CASSPPVRTDTQYF. CDR3 DNA sequence: TGTGCCAGCTCACCACCGGTCAGAACAGATACGCAGTATTTT. The chain couples TRBV18 to TRBJ2-3; D is uncertain. The V and J ends lost 0 bases and 3 bases respectively, with 7 bases between them. CDR3 length equals 14 residues. CDR1 KGHSH and CDR2 LQKENI come from the germline V gene.

The chain joins TRBV27 to TRBJ1-5, with 9 nucleotides matching TRBD1. CDR3 length: 16 residues. Germline V gives CDR1 MNHEY, CDR2 SMNVEV (reference sequence). Trimming removed 2 bases from V and 5 bases from J; junction bases left unmatched: 7. CDR3 amino acids: CASSLGGQGRHQPQHF. The CDR3 DNA is TGTGCCAGCAGTTTAGGGGGACAGGGCCGACATCAGCCCCAGCATTTT.

The chain recombines TRBV5-1 with TRBJ1-1, with D perhaps matching TRBD1 (5 bases). The CDR3 sequence is 14 residues long. Germline V gene lookup returns CDR1 SGHRS and CDR2 YFSETQ. The ends were cut back, 4 bases at V and 3 bases at J, with 13 bases in the middle. The CDR3 here is CASSTMGGHTEAFF. Written as DNA, the CDR3 is TGCGCCAGCAGCACCATGGGGGGACACACTGAAGCTTTCTTT.

This clone was seen only once. The CDR3 protein is CASIRQGQFSEQYF. The CDR3 nucleotides read TGTGCCAGCATTCGCCAGGGGCAGTTTAGCGAGCAGTACTTC. The chain employs TRBV2 and TRBJ2-7; tentatively, D is TRBD1 (6 bases). CDR3 length equals 14 residues. Germline CDR1 SNHLY, CDR2 FYNNEI. The V end was cut by 7 bases, the J end by 6 bases, with 19 bases between.

This clone has just a few counts. This CDR3 is also generated by other DNA sequences in the sample. The rearrangement joins TRBV2 to TRBJ1-5, with TRBD1 matching over 10 bases. CDR3 length: 14 residues. Trimming took 4 bases from V and 4 from J; bases not matched to a gene: 1. In germline, CDR1 is SNHLY, CDR2 FYNNEI. CDR3 bases: TGTGCCAGCAGTGTGGGACAGGGGAATCAGCCCCAGCATTTT. Translated, it gives CASSVGQGNQPQHF. Based on the CDR3 plus reference TRBV2 and TRBJ1-5, the full variable domain is EPEVTQTPSHQVTQMGQEVILRCVPISNHLYFYWYRQILGQKVEFLVSFYNNEISEKSEIFDDQFSVERPDGSNFTLKIRSTKLEDSAMYFCASSVGQGNQPQHFGDGTRLSIL.

The chain has TRBV4-1 and TRBJ1-4; D unclear. Germline-derived CDR1 and CDR2 are MGHRA and YSYEKL. CDR3 length equals 16 residues. V was clipped by 3 bases and J by 8 bases, with 19 bases between them. The CDR3 spells CASSQGSAAVGEKLFF. The CDR3 nucleotides read TGCGCCAGCAGCCAGGGCTCGGCGGCAGTTGGAGAAAAACTGTTTTTT.

The gene calls are TRBV30 and TRBJ2-7, with D maybe TRBD2 (5 bases). CDR3 size: 13 residues. V lost 2 bases and J 4 bases, leaving 12 bases between the germline ends. Germline V gene sequence: CDR1 GTSNPN, CDR2 SVGIG (reference sequence). In DNA, the CDR3 is TGTGCCTGGAGTCTCGCGAGGAGGTACGAGCAGTACTTC. Encoded protein: CAWSLARRYEQYF.

Comments on this clone: At the DNA level, this CDR3 is encoded by other sequences in the same sample as well. The J gene is TRBJ2-7, the V gene TRBV10-3, with D uncertain. V lost 3 bases and J 3 bases, leaving 6 bases between the germline ends. Germline-derived CDR1 and CDR2 are ENHRY and SYGVKD. This CDR3 is 12 amino acids long. DNA of the CDR3: TGTGCCATCAGTGACAGAAACTACGAGCAGTACTTC. Protein: CAISDRNYEQYF.